Listed here are 14 T cell receptor beta chains from one sample, sequenced in a study of shared clonotypes between healthy human individuals. Using immunoSEQ multiplex PCR, the repertoire was profiled, and TCRdb retains in-frame clones only, with some absent. The profile covers some 2,100,000 clones, with 90% to 95% appearing a single time and over 1.5% taken by the ten largest. Naive-designated CD8 cells lacked CD45RO, were positively enriched for CCR7, and omitted terminally differentiated effector memory CD45RA+ cells. The sequenced sample was naive CD8+ T cells from PBMCs. These TCRs come from a man aged 18 to 29 in good health. Some clones in this sample may be carry-over from other donors' samples.

This chain uses TRBV7-6 with TRBJ1-5, with D perhaps matching TRBD1 (5 bases). Germline assignment: CDR1 SGHVS and CDR2 FNYEAQ. V was clipped by 5 bases and J by 3 bases, with 14 bases between them. The length of the CDR3 is 15 residues. CDR3 DNA: TGTGCCAGCAGCCAAGACAGAATTCCCAATCAGCCCCAGCATTTT. Protein sequence: CASSQDRIPNQPQHF. The full variable domain, its missing parts supplied by reference TRBV7-6 and TRBJ1-5, is GAGVSQSPRYKVTKRGQDVALRCDPISGHVSLYWYRQALGQGPEFLTYFNYEAQQDKSGLPNDRFSAERPEGSISTLTIQRTEQRDSAMYRCASSQDRIPNQPQHFGDGTRLSIL.

This clone appeared a single time. The rearrangement links TRBV18 to TRBJ2-2; D possibly corresponds to TRBD2 (5 bases). This CDR3 has 15 amino acids. V dropped 0 bases and J dropped 3 bases, with 8 bases sitting between them. Germline CDR1 and CDR2: KGHSH and LQKENI. The CDR3 DNA sequence: TGTGCCAGCTCACCACCGGACTTATACACCGGGGAGCTGTTTTTT. Residues: CASSPPDLYTGELFF.

V gene TRBV5-1 combines with J gene TRBJ2-7; no reliable D call. V lost 4 bases and J lost 0, with 20 bases in between. The length of the CDR3 is 17 residues. Germline lookup yields CDR1 SGHRS and CDR2 YFSETQ. In DNA, the CDR3 is TGCGCCAGCAGCCCAAGTGCTCAAGGGAAAAGCTCCTACGAGCAGTACTTC. As protein: CASSPSAQGKSSYEQYF.

This clone was recorded only once. The genes are TRBV27 and TRBJ1-4, with D tentatively TRBD1 (6 bases). V was trimmed by 5 bases and J by 8 bases, leaving 21 bases between them. There are 16 residues in the CDR3. Germline V gene sequence: CDR1 MNHEY, CDR2 SMNVEV (reference sequence). CDR3 region: CASSPTRGGVGEKLFF. CDR3 coding DNA: TGTGCCAGCAGTCCCACCAGGGGTGGGGTTGGCGAAAAACTGTTTTTT.

V usage is TRBV19 and J usage is TRBJ1-5; no clear D. The length of the CDR3 is 16 residues. The germline V and J ends were trimmed by 5 bases and 0 bases, with 14 bases remaining between them. CDR1 and CDR2 (germline): LNHDA, SQIVND (reference sequence). This CDR3 is CASSGWSEYSNQPQHF. CDR3 nucleotides: TGTGCCAGTAGTGGTTGGAGCGAATATAGCAATCAGCCCCAGCATTTT.

This rearrangement joins TRBV28 to TRBJ1-1; D remains ambiguous. The germline CDR1 and CDR2 sequences are MDHEN and SYDVKM. The germline V and J ends were trimmed by 1 base and 13 bases, with 13 bases remaining between them. This CDR3 is 12 amino acids long. The CDR3 DNA is TGTGCCAGCAGTTTATATTCGGGGATGGATTTCTTT. It codes for CASSLYSGMDFF.

The chain recombines TRBV28 with TRBJ1-1; D call uncertain. Trimming took 3 bases from V and 4 from J, leaving 15 bases between them. CDR3 length equals 15 residues. From germline, CDR1 is MDHEN and CDR2 SYDVKM. The CDR3 nucleotides are TGTGCCAGCAGTTTGGGTCCCCGCGCGGTCACTGAAGCTTTCTTT. Encoded protein: CASSLGPRAVTEAFF.

About this clone itself: This CDR3 is also generated by other DNA sequences in the sample. CDR3 sequence reads: CASTLDRAYEQYF. CDR3 nucleotide sequence: TGTGCCAGCACCTTGGACAGGGCCTACGAGCAGTACTTC. V usage is TRBV28 and J usage is TRBJ2-7; the match to TRBD1 covers 8 bases. J gave up 2 bases and V 7 bases, and 4 bases lay outside the gene matches. Germline V gives CDR1 MDHEN, CDR2 SYDVKM. This CDR3 has 13 amino acids.

The chain recombines TRBV19 with TRBJ1-5, with a weak D call TRBD1 (5 bases). The CDR3 extends over 12 amino acids. Germline CDR1 reads LNHDA; CDR2 reads SQIVND (reference sequence). V was trimmed by 8 bases and J by 1 base, leaving 6 bases between them. CDR3 protein: CASWGSNQPQHF. Here the CDR3 DNA reads TGTGCCAGTTGGGGGAGCAATCAGCCCCAGCATTTT.

This clone was seen just once. The identical CDR3 is also encoded by other nucleotide sequences in the sample. The chain links TRBV7-8 to TRBJ2-7; 8 bases align to TRBD1. The CDR3 is 14 residues long. After removal of 1 base from V and 4 bases from J, the junction contained 3 bases not matched to a gene. Germline V gene data show CDR1 as SGHVS and CDR2 as FQNEAQ. CDR3 DNA sequence: TGTGCCAGCAGCTTAGTCAGGGGGCCTTACGAGCAGTACTTC. Its protein product is CASSLVRGPYEQYF. The full variable domain, in which reference TRBV7-8 and TRBJ2-7 provide the parts outside the CDR3, is GAGVSQSPRYKVAKRGQDVALRCDPISGHVSLFWYQQALGQGPEFLTYFQNEAQLDKSGLPSDRFFAERPEGSVSTLKIQRTQQEDSAVYLCASSLVRGPYEQYFGPGTRLTVT.

The V call is TRBV18, the J call TRBJ2-7; 8 bases agree with TRBD2. CDR3 length equals 16 residues. Per germline, CDR1 KGHSH and CDR2 LQKENI. The ends lost 6 bases at V and 4 bases at J; junction bases unmatched: 14. CDR3 loop: CASSPRPGRAPYEQYF. The CDR3 nucleotides read TGTGCCAGCTCCCCAAGACCCGGGAGGGCCCCGTACGAGCAGTACTTC.

V and J are TRBV15 and TRBJ2-6; 7 bases fit TRBD1. The germline V gene has CDR1 LNHNV and CDR2 YYDKDF (reference sequence). V lost 5 bases and J lost 2; bases outside the gene matches: 3. The CDR3 spans 15 residues. This CDR3 reads CATSDRETGANVLTF. The CDR3 nucleotides read TGTGCCACCAGCGACAGGGAGACTGGGGCCAACGTCCTGACTTTC.

This chain uses TRBV28 with TRBJ2-2; no definite D call. Germline V lookup: CDR1 MDHEN, CDR2 SYDVKM. Trimming pared 7 bases from V and 2 bases from J, leaving 8 bases between. The CDR3 is made up of 13 amino acids. CDR3 nucleotides: TGTGCCAGCACGCGATTAAACACCGGGGAGCTGTTTTTT. Its protein is CASTRLNTGELFF.

This rearrangement joins TRBV25-1 to TRBJ1-2; weak D call: TRBD1 (6 bases). Trimming took off 0 bases at V and 6 bases at J, with 20 bases between the two ends. This CDR3 is 17 amino acids long. The germline V gene encodes CDR1 MGHDK and CDR2 SYGVNS. CDR3 in DNA: TGTGCCAGCAGTGAATACCGGAGTTGGGGGCCCCCTGATGGCTACACCTTC. This sequence encodes CASSEYRSWGPPDGYTF.